This T cell receptor (beta chain) was identified in a study of vaccination effects on CD4 cells after COVID-19 (dated by TCRdb to the early 2020s). Regarding the study in general: Two doses of either the BNT162b2 or the mRNA-1273 mRNA SARS-CoV-2 vaccine were administered to participants. The full study included over 8 COVID-19 convalescent patients and several SARS-CoV-2-naive healthy vaccine recipients. The study compared SARS-CoV-2 spike-specific CD4+ TCR repertoires before and after mRNA vaccination in COVID-19 convalescent patients and infection-naive vaccine recipients. The Oncomine TCR Beta short-read assay on an Illumina iSeq 100 was used to sequence cultures from other donors in the study.

Cut back by 2 bases and 2 bases, the V and J ends lie 6 bases apart. The CDR3 runs 13 residues from the cysteine to the phenylalanine. Only the CDR3 region is kept as DNA, spanning 39 bases read in frame from base 1. CDR1 SGHTA and CDR2 FQGTGA are derived from the germline V gene. Of note for this clone: What this receptor recognizes is not known. Base qualities were left out, and no much larger clone turns up one base away.

Broad study findings and their caveats: Only a small number of convalescent patients were included, and no early post-infection timepoints were available, which limited the study. At late post-vaccination timepoints, both infection-induced and vaccine-induced clones showed marked clonal contraction, consistent with waning T cell responses. Among healthy vaccine recipients, nearly all vaccine-induced clones were SARS-CoV-2 mono-reactive, and only 1 of 255 was cross-reactive with common cold coronaviruses.

The ViraFEST assay stimulated PBMC with viral peptide pools and then used TCR sequencing to identify antigen-specific CD4+ T cell clonotypes by expansion. After 10 days of culture, CD4+ T cells were isolated with the EasySep CD4+ T cell isolation kit. The absence of prior SARS-CoV-2 infection in healthy vaccine recipients was confirmed by negative nucleocapsid antibodies before and after vaccination. Some 2 million PBMC per well were cultured with approximately 10 ug/ml peptides in IMDM containing roughly 5% human AB serum, about 9.6 IU/ml IL-2 and gentamicin. On days 3 and 7, half of the culture medium was replaced with fresh IL-2-containing medium. Unless noted otherwise, every peptide stimulation condition was cultured in triplicate wells. PBMC were separated from whole blood using Ficoll-Paque Plus gradient centrifugation and were then either cryopreserved at -140C or used fresh. The spike proteins of SARS-CoV-2 and of the common cold coronaviruses HCoV-NL63, HCoV-OC43 and HCoV-229E were spanned by overlapping peptide pools. The QIAamp micro DNA kit was used to extract genomic DNA from the cultured CD4+ T cells.

The library was obtained by the immunoSEQ multiplex PCR assay. DNA from the cultured, isolated CD4+ T cells was subjected to TCR beta CDR3 sequencing. In the paper's pipeline: Non-productive TCR sequences were removed, reads were trimmed to the CDR3 region, and CDR3s of at least 7 amino acids were retained. The MANAFEST web app was used to identify antigen-specific clonotypes by comparing expansion in peptide wells with expansion in reference cultures. Positive clones required FDR<0.05 expansion versus reference and all other wells, odds ratio above 5, and frequency above 0.1% in two replicate wells. A clonotype was defined as cross-reactive if the clonotype was significantly expanded both in SARS-CoV-2 spike wells and in at least one common cold coronavirus spike condition. CDR3 similarity was assessed by Levenshtein distance with the stringdist R package, and unrooted trees were built with ape in R 3.6.1. TCRdb re-hosts the immuneACCESS table, in-frame sequences only. Its copies lack some clones; in the studies checked, an unresolved V gene accounts for under half of them, and the cause for the rest is not known. The V and J calls and the clone size are those of that table, but D and trimming were determined from the DNA. The table for this sample lists just over 30,000 clones; approximately 68% of them were counted only once. Together, the top ten hold 25% to 30% of the sample.

The sample was CD4+ T cells from PBMCs cultured with HCoV-229E spike peptides, taken before COVID-19 vaccination. The label giving this sample's cell subset or site can be read as: HCoV-229E spike overlapping peptide pool stimulation. This sequence originates from a human donor who received a COVID-19 vaccine. The chain links TRBV7-3 with TRBJ1-1, with no confidently assigned D gene. The nucleotides are TGTGCCAGCAGCTTAGGGTATAACACTGAAGCTTTCTTT. It specifies CASSLGYNTEAFF.